What follows is one T cell receptor beta chain and its context. The data originate from a study of T cells in Graves' hyperthyroidism and ophthalmopathy. RNA transcripts gave rise to amplified TCR beta CDR3 regions. During a first-round RT-PCR of the TCR CDR3, the HTBI primer set was used. TCRdb reprocessed the multiplex PCR reads with MiXCR, giving one entry per CDR3 protein. Here the sample spans 450,000 to 700,000 distinct CDR3 sequences, 46% being singletons. With 6 bases removed from V and 5 bases from J, the gap between germline ends came to 17 bases. Germline V gene sequence: CDR1 DFQATT, CDR2 SNEGSKA (reference sequence). The CDR3 spans 15 residues.

The gene calls are TRBV20-1 and TRBJ1-6; D might be TRBD1 (5 bases). Sequences were obtained from peripheral blood or thyroid tissue (not recorded which). This receptor was obtained from a woman younger than 35 with Graves' hyperthyroidism. The CDR3 sequence is CSAGGGTSNNSPLHF. Here the CDR3 DNA reads TGCAGTGCCGGGGGTGGGACTTCTAATAATTCACCCCTCCACTTT.